This T cell receptor beta chain was captured by sequencing in a study of T cell responses to AZD1222 COVID-19 vaccine. The V gene's germline CDR1 is LNHNV and CDR2 YYDKDF (reference sequence). This CDR3 has 15 residues. Trimming removed 1 base at V and 0 bases at J, with 9 bases between. Method: immunoSEQ multiplex PCR; TCRdb's copy keeps in-frame clones and lacks some. The sample carries tens of thousands of clones, 70% to 90% recorded once. The starting material was peripheral blood, obtained on day 0 of AZD1222 vaccination. The sequence came from an adult in good health. The chain uses TRBV15 and TRBJ1-1, with a tentative D call TRBD1 (6 bases). CDR3 region: CATSRGGAMNTEAFF. The DNA of the CDR3 is TGTGCCACCAGCAGAGGGGGGGCGATGAACACTGAAGCTTTCTTT.